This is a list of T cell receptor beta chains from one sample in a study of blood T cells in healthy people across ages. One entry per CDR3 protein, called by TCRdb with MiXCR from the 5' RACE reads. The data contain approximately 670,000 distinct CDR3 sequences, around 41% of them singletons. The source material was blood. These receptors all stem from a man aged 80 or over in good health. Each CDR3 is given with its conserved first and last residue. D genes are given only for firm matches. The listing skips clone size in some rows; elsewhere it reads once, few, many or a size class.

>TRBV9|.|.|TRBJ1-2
TGTGCCAGCAGCGCGACAAGAAACTATGGCTACACCTTC
CASSATRNYGYTF
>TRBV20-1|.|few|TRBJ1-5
TGCAGCCTAGGACAGCTCAATCAGCCCCAGCATTTT
CSLGQLNQPQHF
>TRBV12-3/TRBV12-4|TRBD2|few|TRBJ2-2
TGTGCCAGCAGGCGCGGGACTACCAACACCGGGGAGCTGTTTTTT
CASRRGTTNTGELFF
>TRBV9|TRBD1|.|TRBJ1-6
TGTGCCAGCAGCGGCCAAACAGGGGCAAATTCACCCCTCCACTTT
CASSGQTGANSPLHF
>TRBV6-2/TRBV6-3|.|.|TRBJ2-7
TGTGCCAGCAAGCAAAGCGCGAACTACGAGCAGTACTTC
CASKQSANYEQYF
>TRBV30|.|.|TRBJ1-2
TGTGCCTGGAGGAGGGAGGCTAACTATGGCTACACCTTC
CAWRREANYGYTF
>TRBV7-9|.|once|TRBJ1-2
TGTGCCAGCAGCCCCTCAGGGTTCGGGGACTACACCTTC
CASSPSGFGDYTF
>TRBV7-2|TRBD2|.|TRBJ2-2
TGTGCCAGCAGCTTCGGACTAGCGAGTACCGGGGAGCTGTTTTTT
CASSFGLASTGELFF
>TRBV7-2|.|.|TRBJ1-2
TGTGCCAGCAGCTTAGGGACAGATCGGGGTGGCTACACCTTC
CASSLGTDRGGYTF
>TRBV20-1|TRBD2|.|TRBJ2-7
TGCAGTGCTCCACTAGCGGGAGTCCCCGACGAGCAGTACTTC
CSAPLAGVPDEQYF
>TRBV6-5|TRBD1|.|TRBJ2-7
TGTGCCAGCAGCCCGGGACAGGACGAGCAGTACTTC
CASSPGQDEQYF
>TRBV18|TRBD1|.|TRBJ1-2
TGTGCCAGCTCACCATTCCGGGACAGGGTCGGCTACACCTTC
CASSPFRDRVGYTF
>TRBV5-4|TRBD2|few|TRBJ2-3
TGTGCCAGCAGCATCGGACTAGCGGACACAGATACGCAGTATTTT
CASSIGLADTDTQYF
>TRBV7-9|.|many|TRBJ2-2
TGTGCCAGCGTGGGGCCGTCGAACACCGGGGAGCTGTTTTTT
CASVGPSNTGELFF
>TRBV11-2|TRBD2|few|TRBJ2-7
TGTGCCAGCAGCATCCCGGGACTAAGGTCCTACGAGCAGTACTTC
CASSIPGLRSYEQYF
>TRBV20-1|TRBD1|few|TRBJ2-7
TGCAGTGCTAGAGGGGGACAGGGGAAGCTCTACGAGCAGTACTTC
CSARGGQGKLYEQYF
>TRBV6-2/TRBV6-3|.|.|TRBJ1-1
TGTGCCAGCCACGTGTATCAGAGGCAAGCTGAAGCTTTCTTT
CASHVYQRQAEAFF
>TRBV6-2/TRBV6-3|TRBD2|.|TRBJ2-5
TGTGCCAGCAGTTTCGCGGGGGGGCCGAAAGAGACCCAGTACTTC
CASSFAGGPKETQYF
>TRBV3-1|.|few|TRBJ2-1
TGTGCCAGCAGTCAGACAGACGGCGAGCAGTTCTTC
CASSQTDGEQFF
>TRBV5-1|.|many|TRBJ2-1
TGCGCCAGCAGCTTGGGACAGGTATACAATGAGCAGTTCTTC
CASSLGQVYNEQFF
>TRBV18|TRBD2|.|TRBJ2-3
TGTGCCAGCTCACTTGGACTAGCGTCTGCCCCATTCACAGATACGCAGTATTTT
CASSLGLASAPFTDTQYF
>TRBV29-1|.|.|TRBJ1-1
TGCAGCGTTGAACGGAAGAACACTGAAGCTTTCTTT
CSVERKNTEAFF
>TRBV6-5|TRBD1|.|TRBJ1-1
TGTGCCAGCAGTTACTCGAACAGGGGATACACTGAAGCTTTCTTT
CASSYSNRGYTEAFF
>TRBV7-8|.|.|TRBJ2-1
TGTGCCAGCAGCTCCGAAGGGCGCCGCAATGAGCAGTTCTTC
CASSSEGRRNEQFF
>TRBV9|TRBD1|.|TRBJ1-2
TGTGCCAGCAGCGTAGCGGTGACAGGGTCAGGCTACACCTTC
CASSVAVTGSGYTF
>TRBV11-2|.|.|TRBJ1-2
TGTGCCAGCAGCTTAGATCGTAATGACGGCTACACCTTC
CASSLDRNDGYTF